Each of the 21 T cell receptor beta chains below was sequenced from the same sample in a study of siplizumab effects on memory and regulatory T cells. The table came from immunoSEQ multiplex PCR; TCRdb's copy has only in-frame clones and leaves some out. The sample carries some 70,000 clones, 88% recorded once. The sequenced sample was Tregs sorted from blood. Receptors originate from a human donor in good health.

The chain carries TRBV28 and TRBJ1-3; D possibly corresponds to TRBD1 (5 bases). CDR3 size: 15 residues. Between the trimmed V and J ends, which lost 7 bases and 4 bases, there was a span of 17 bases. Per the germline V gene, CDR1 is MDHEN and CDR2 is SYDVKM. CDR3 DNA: TGTGCCAGCACTCCGAGCGGGGCGGGGGGAAACACCATATATTTT. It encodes CASTPSGAGGNTIYF. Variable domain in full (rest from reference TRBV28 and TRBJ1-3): DVKVTQSSRYLVKRTGEKVFLECVQDMDHENMFWYRQDPGLGLRLIYFSYDVKMKEKGDIPEGYSVSREKKERFSLILESASTNQTSMYLCASTPSGAGGNTIYFGEGSWLTVV.

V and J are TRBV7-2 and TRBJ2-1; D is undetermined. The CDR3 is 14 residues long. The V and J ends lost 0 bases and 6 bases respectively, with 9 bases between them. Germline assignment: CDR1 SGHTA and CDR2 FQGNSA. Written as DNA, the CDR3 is TGTGCCAGCAGCTTAGCCTGGTCTCTCAATGAGCAGTTCTTC. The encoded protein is CASSLAWSLNEQFF.

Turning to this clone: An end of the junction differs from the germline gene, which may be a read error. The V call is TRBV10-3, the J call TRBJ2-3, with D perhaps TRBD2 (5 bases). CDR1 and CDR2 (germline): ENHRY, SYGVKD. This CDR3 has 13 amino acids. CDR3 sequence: CAISGGSVVGRNF. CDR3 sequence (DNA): TGTGCCATCAGTGGAGGGTCGGTTGTGGGAAGGAATTTT.

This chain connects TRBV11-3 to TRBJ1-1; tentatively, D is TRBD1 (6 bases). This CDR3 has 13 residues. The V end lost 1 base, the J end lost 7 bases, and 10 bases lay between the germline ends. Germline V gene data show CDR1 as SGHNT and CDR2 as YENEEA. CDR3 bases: TGTGCCAGCAGCTTAGCAGGGGCGGGTGAAGCTTTCTTT. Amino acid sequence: CASSLAGAGEAFF.

The CDR3 spells CASSLTDWGEQFF. The CDR3 DNA reads as TGTGCCAGCAGCTTAACGGACTGGGGTGAGCAGTTCTTC. This chain links TRBV7-9 with TRBJ2-1; weak D call: TRBD2 (5 bases). Germline V gene sequence: CDR1 SEHNR, CDR2 FQNEAQ (reference sequence). Trimming stripped 2 bases from V and 9 bases from J, with 11 bases between. This CDR3 region has 13 residues.

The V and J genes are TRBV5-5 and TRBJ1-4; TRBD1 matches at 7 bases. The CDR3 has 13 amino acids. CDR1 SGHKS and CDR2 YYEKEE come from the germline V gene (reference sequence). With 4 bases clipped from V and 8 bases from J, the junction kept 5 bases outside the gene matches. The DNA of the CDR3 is TGTGCCAGCAGCCGAAACAGGGGAGAAAAACTGTTTTTT. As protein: CASSRNRGEKLFF.

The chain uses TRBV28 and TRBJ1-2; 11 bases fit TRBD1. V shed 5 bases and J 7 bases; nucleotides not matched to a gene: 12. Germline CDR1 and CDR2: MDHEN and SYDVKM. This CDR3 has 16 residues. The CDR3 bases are TGTGCCAGCAGTGAATCCGGGACAGGGGGATTCGGTGGCTACACCTTC. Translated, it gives CASSESGTGGFGGYTF.

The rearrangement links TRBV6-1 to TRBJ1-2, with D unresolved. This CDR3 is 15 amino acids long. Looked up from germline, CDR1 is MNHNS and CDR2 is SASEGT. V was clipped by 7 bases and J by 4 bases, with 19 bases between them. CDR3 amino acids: CASIKAGTASYGYTF. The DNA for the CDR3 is TGTGCCAGCATTAAGGCTGGAACCGCTTCCTATGGCTACACCTTC.

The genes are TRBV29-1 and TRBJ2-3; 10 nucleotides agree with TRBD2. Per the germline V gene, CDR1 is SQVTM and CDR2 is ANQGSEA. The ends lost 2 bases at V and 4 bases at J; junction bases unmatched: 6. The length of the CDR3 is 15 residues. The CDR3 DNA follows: TGCAGCGTTGAACGAGCGGGAGGGAACGCAGATACGCAGTATTTT. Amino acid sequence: CSVERAGGNADTQYF.

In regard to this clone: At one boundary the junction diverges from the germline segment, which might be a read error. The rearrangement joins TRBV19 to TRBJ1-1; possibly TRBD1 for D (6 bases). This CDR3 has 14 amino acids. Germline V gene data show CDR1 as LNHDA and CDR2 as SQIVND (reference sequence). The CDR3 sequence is CASTIKQGGTEAFF. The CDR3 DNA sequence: TGTGCCAGTACTATAAAGCAAGGGGGCACTGAAGCTTTCTTT.

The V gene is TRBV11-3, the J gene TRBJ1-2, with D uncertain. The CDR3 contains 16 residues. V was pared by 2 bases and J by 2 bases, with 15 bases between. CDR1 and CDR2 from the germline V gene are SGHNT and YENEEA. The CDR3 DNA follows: TGTGCCAGCAGCTTAAAATTGAGGGCCTCGAACTATGGCTACACCTTC. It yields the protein CASSLKLRASNYGYTF.

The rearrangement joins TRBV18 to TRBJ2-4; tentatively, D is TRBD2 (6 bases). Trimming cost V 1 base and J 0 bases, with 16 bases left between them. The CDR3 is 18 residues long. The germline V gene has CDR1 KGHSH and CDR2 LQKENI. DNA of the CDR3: TGTGCCAGCTCACCACGGATTGGTAGCGGATTAGCCAAAAACATTCAGTACTTC. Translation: CASSPRIGSGLAKNIQYF.

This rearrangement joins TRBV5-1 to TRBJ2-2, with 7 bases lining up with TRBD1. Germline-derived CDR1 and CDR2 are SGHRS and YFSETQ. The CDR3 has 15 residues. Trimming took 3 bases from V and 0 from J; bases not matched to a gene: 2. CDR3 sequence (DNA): TGCGCCAGCAGCTCCACAGGGGCGAACACCGGGGAGCTGTTTTTT. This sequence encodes CASSSTGANTGELFF. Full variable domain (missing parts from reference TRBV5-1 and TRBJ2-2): KAGVTQTPRYLIKTRGQQVTLSCSPISGHRSVSWYQQTPGQGLQFLFEYFSETQRNKGNFPGRFSGRQFSNSRSEMNVSTLELGDSALYLCASSSTGANTGELFFGEGSRLTVL.

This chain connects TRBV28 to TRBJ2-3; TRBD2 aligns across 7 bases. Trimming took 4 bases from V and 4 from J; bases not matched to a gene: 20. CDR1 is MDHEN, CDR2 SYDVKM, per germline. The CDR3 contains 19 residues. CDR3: CASSSYYVGGPGMADTQYF. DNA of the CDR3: TGTGCCAGCAGTTCCTACTATGTGGGAGGGCCAGGGATGGCAGATACGCAGTATTTT.

Here the CDR3 reads CASSPAGRDTEAFF. CDR3 sequence (DNA): TGTGCCAGCAGCCCCGCGGGCCGGGACACTGAAGCTTTCTTT. This chain uses TRBV9 with TRBJ1-1; no firm D call. The CDR3 covers 14 residues. The germline gives CDR1 SGDLS, CDR2 YYNGEE. V was pared by 4 bases and J by 3 bases, with 13 bases between.

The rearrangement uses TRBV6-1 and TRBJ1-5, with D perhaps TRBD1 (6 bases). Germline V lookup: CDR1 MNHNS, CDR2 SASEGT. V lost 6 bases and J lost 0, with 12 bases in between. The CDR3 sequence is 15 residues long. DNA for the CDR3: TGTGCCAGCAGGGCCTACAGGGATAGCAATCAGCCCCAGCATTTT. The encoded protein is CASRAYRDSNQPQHF.

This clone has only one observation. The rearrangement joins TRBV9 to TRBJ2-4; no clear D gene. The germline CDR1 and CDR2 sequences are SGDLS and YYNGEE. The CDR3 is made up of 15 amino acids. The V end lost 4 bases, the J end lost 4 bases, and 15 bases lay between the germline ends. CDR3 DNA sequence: TGTGCCAGCAGCCCCTCGCAGAAAGCAAAAAACATTCAGTACTTC. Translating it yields CASSPSQKAKNIQYF.

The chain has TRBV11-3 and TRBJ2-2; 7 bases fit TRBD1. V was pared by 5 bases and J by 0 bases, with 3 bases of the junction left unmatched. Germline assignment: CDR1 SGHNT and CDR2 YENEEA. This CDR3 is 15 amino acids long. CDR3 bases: TGTGCCAGCAGCCCTGGACAGGCGAACACCGGGGAGCTGTTTTTT. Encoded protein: CASSPGQANTGELFF.

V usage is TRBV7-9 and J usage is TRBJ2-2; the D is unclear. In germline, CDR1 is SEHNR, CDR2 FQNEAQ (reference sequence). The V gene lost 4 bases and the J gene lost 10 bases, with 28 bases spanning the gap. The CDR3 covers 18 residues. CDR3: CASSSRFVVTLDYMELFF. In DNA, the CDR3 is TGTGCCAGCAGCTCCAGGTTCGTTGTGACTTTGGATTACATGGAGCTGTTTTTT.

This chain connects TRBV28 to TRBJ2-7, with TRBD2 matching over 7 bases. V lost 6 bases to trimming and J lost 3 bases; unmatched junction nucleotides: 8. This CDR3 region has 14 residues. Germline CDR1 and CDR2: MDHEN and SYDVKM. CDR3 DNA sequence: TGTGCCAGCAGACTCGGGACTACCAGCTACGAGCAGTACTTC. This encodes CASRLGTTSYEQYF.

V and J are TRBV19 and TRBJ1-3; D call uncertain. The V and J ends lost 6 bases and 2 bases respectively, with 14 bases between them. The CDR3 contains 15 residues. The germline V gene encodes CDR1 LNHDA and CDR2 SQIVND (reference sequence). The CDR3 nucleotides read TGTGCCAGTAGGGGCCCTGGACTCCCTGGAAACACCATATATTTT. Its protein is CASRGPGLPGNTIYF. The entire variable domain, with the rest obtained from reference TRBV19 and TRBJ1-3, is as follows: DGGITQSPKYLFRKEGQNVTLSCEQNLNHDAMYWYRQDPGQGLRLIYYSQIVNDFQKGDIAEGYSVSREKKESFPLTVTSAQKNPTAFYLCASRGPGLPGNTIYFGEGSWLTVV.